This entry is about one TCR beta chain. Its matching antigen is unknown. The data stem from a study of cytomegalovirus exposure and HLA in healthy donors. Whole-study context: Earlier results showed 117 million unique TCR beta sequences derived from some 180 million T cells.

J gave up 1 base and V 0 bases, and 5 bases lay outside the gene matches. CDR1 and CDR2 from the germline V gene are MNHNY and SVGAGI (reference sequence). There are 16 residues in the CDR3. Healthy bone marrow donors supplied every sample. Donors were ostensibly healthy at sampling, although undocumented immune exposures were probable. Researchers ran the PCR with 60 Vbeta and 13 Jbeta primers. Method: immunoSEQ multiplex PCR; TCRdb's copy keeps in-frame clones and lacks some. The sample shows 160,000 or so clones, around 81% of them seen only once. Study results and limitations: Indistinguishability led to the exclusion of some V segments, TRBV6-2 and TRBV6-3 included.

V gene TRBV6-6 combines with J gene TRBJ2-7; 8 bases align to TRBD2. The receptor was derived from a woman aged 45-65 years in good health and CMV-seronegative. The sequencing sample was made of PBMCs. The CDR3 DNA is TGTGCCAGCAGTTACTCGCCAGCGGGGGCATCCTACGAGCAGTACTTC. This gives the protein CASSYSPAGASYEQYF.